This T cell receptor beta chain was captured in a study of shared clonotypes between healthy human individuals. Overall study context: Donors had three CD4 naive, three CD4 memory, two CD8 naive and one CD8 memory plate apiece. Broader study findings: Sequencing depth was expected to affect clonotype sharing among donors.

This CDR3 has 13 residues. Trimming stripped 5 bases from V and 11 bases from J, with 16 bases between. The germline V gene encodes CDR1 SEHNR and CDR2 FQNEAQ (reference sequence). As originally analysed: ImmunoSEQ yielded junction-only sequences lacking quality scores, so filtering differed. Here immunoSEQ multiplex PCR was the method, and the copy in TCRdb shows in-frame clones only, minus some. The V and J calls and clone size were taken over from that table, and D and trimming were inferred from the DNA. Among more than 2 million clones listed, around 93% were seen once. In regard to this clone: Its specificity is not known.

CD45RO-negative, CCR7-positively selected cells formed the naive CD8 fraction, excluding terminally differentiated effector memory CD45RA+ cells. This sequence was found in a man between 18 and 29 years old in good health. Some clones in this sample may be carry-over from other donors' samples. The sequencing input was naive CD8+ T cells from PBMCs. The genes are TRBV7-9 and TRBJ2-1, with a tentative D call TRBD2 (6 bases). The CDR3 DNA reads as TGTGCCAGCAGCCAACCCCAGGGACTTAAGCAGTTCTTC. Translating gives CASSQPQGLKQFF.